This T cell receptor (beta chain) was profiled in a study of blood T cell repertoires in COVID-19. Across the whole study: Samples representing acute and convalescent COVID-19 were sourced from the United States, Italy and Spain.

Germline CDR1 reads MNHEY; CDR2 reads SVGAGI. J was trimmed by 6 bases and V by 2 bases; bases with no gene match: 4. The CDR3 covers 15 residues. Sequenced by immunoSEQ multiplex PCR; TCRdb stores in-frame clones only, minus some. The table shows about 200,000 clones, with around 80% occurring only once. Sequenced input: peripheral blood. This receptor was identified in a human donor in a cohort sampled during active COVID-19. The V and J genes are TRBV6-5 and TRBJ1-6; 7 nucleotides line up with TRBD1. CDR3 protein: CASSYGTVSNSPLHF. The CDR3 DNA is TGTGCCAGCAGTTACGGGACAGTTTCTAATTCACCCCTCCACTTT.